The following is a TCR beta chain sequence with its context. What it recognizes is unknown. The method was immunoSEQ multiplex PCR; TCRdb's version includes in-frame clones alone and lacks a portion of them. The sample records roughly 130,000 clones, about 89% being singletons. From germline, CDR1 is SGHRS and CDR2 YFSETQ. This CDR3 region has 15 residues. Between the trimmed V and J ends, which lost 1 base and 0 bases, there was a span of 5 bases. The data are from a study of T cell responses to AZD1222 COVID-19 vaccine. The study's findings and limits: The study found Spike-specific TCR breadth and depth rose after two AZD1222 doses. Variant regions that are unmutated are reportedly the target of nearly half of spike-specific TCRs. After the peak T cell response, and only then, were repertoires sampled. Only five or six AZD1222 recipients were seropositive at baseline.

The sequenced sample was peripheral blood, obtained 28 days after the second dose of the MenACWY control vaccine. V usage is TRBV5-1 and J usage is TRBJ2-6; no reliable D call. The receptor's source is an adult who received the MenACWY meningococcal vaccine as a control. DNA of the CDR3: TGCGCCAGCAGCTTGTCTGCCTCTGGGGCCAACGTCCTGACTTTC. This codes for CASSLSASGANVLTF.